Below, one T cell receptor beta chain is given with its context. The sample belongs to a study of cytomegalovirus exposure and HLA in healthy donors. CDR1 is ENHRY, CDR2 SYGVKD, per germline. The CDR3 spans 15 residues. Unmatched junction bases numbered 5, after V lost 6 bases and J lost 0 bases. The PCR contained 60 Vbeta and 13 Jbeta primers. Produced via immunoSEQ multiplex PCR; TCRdb's table is partial and in-frame only. The table has about 98,000 clones, over 70% seen once. The specimen sequenced was PBMCs. The TCR sequence derives from a young man in good health and CMV-seropositive. The chain has TRBV10-3 and TRBJ2-5, with TRBD1 identical over 9 bases. In DNA, the CDR3 is TGTGCCATCAGCGCCGGGACAGGGAACCAAGAGACCCAGTACTTC. Its translation: CAISAGTGNQETQYF.